These 21 T cell receptor beta chains were sequenced from one sample in a study of blood T cells in healthy people across ages. Using a J-beta primer mix together with a sample-barcoded 5' primer, a second PCR was run for roughly 6 to 11 cycles. TCRdb reprocessed the 5' RACE reads with MiXCR, giving one entry per CDR3 protein. The data contain 600,000 or so distinct CDR3 sequences, roughly 30% of them singletons. The sample was blood. The receptors were sampled from a woman of 80 years or more in good health.

This clonotype was observed a few times. The V call is TRBV3-1, the J call TRBJ1-1, with 7 bases fitting TRBD1. CDR1 and CDR2 (germline): LGHDT, YNNKEL (reference sequence). CDR3 length: 15 residues. After removal of 2 bases from V and 3 bases from J, the junction contained 6 bases not matched to a gene. CDR3 sequence reads: CASSQRQGGDTEAFF. In nucleotides, the CDR3 is TGTGCCAGCAGCCAACGACAGGGTGGTGACACTGAAGCTTTCTTT.

This clonotype was picked up many times. The chain joins TRBV12-3 or TRBV12-4 to TRBJ2-6; 9 positions match TRBD1. The V segment lost 7 bases and the J segment 4 bases; nucleotides outside the gene matches: 11. This CDR3 is built from 17 residues. The chain's CDR3 is CASTPGQGESGANVLTF. CDR3 DNA sequence: TGTGCCAGCACCCCGGGACAGGGAGAATCCGGGGCCAACGTCCTGACTTTC.

This clonotype was detected ten times or more. The rearrangement uses TRBV7-8 and TRBJ2-3, with D perhaps matching TRBD2 (6 bases). The CDR3 runs to 17 residues. V gave up 5 bases and J gave up 0 bases, with 18 bases separating them. CDR1 is SGHVS, CDR2 FQNEAQ, per germline. CDR3 amino acids: CASSNGRDFYSTDTQYF. Written as DNA, the CDR3 is TGTGCCAGCAGCAACGGCAGGGACTTCTATAGCACAGATACGCAGTATTTT.

The CDR3 reads CASSLGFRGKAEGYTF. The CDR3 DNA reads TGTGCCAGCAGCTTAGGTTTTCGGGGGAAGGCGGAGGGCTACACCTTC. The chain links TRBV7-2 to TRBJ1-2, with D perhaps TRBD1 (5 bases). Trimming took off 1 base at V and 8 bases at J, with 20 bases between the two ends. The CDR3 consists of 16 residues. Germline lookup yields CDR1 SGHTA and CDR2 FQGNSA.

The sample holds a few counts of this clonotype. A read error may be the cause here, since a much bigger clone is one base away. The chain employs TRBV6-6 and TRBJ2-5, with 9 bases identical to TRBD2. The trim removed 6 bases at V and 11 bases at J, leaving 16 bases unmatched. Looked up from germline, CDR1 is MNHNY and CDR2 is SVGAGI (reference sequence). The CDR3 consists of 15 residues. The CDR3 bases are TGTGCCAGCAGCCGGCGGGAGGGGTGGTCCTACAAGCAGTACTTC. Protein: CASSRREGWSYKQYF.

This clonotype has at least ten counts. The genes are TRBV20-1 and TRBJ1-2; D might be TRBD1 (6 bases). This CDR3 contains 14 residues. V shed 2 bases and J shed 8 bases, with 18 bases lying between them. Germline-derived CDR1 and CDR2 are DFQATT and SNEGSKA (reference sequence). The CDR3 here is CSARPPHRVGGYTF. As DNA, the CDR3 is TGCAGTGCTAGACCCCCACACAGGGTAGGGGGCTACACCTTC.

This clonotype was found many times. V gene TRBV5-6 combines with J gene TRBJ2-3; D remains unclear. This CDR3 has 13 residues. V was shortened by 1 base and J by 6 bases, with 9 bases between the two germline ends. CDR1 is SGHDT, CDR2 YYEEEE, per germline. The CDR3 DNA follows: TGTGCCAGCAGCTTGCCTGCCCGGGATACGCAGTATTTT. Its translation is CASSLPARDTQYF.

This clonotype was detected many times. The gene calls are TRBV10-3 and TRBJ2-4, with TRBD2 matching over 8 bases. From germline, CDR1 is ENHRY and CDR2 SYGVKD. J gave up 3 bases and V 2 bases, and 9 bases lay outside the gene matches. The CDR3 contains 17 residues. CDR3 nucleotide sequence: TGTGCCATCAGTGAGACTTTCGGGGGGGCGGACAAAAACATTCAGTACTTC. Translated: CAISETFGGADKNIQYF.

The J gene is TRBJ2-3, the V gene TRBV20-1; tentatively, D is TRBD2 (5 bases). V was shortened by 0 bases and J by 2 bases, with 9 bases between the two germline ends. The CDR3 consists of 14 residues. Looked up from germline, CDR1 is DFQATT and CDR2 is SNEGSKA (reference sequence). This CDR3 reads CSAREGEHTDTQYF. CDR3 coding DNA: TGCAGTGCTAGAGAGGGAGAACACACAGATACGCAGTATTTT.

This clonotype was found many times. The chain joins TRBV7-3 to TRBJ2-1; 11 bases are a match to TRBD2. Germline V CDR1 and CDR2: SGHTA, FQGTGA. The CDR3 totals 16 residues. The ends lost 5 bases at V and 3 bases at J; junction bases unmatched: 6. The CDR3 reads CASSRNSGGDYNEQFF. CDR3 DNA sequence: TGTGCCAGCAGCCGAAATAGCGGGGGGGACTACAATGAGCAGTTCTTC.

Concerning this clonotype: A clone one base away is much larger, so this may be a read error. V is TRBV9 and J is TRBJ2-3; unclear D gene. The length of the CDR3 is 15 residues. CDR1 is SGDLS and CDR2 is YYNGEE in the germline V gene. The CDR3 is CAGSVVPGPTDTQYF. The CDR3 DNA is TGTGCCGGCAGCGTAGTCCCAGGACCCACAGATACGCAGTATTTT. The whole variable domain, filled in from reference TRBV9 and TRBJ2-3, reads DSGVTQTPKHLITATGQRVTLRCSPRSGDLSVYWYQQSLDQGLQFLIQYYNGEERAKGNILERFSAQQFPDLHSELNLSSLELGDSALYFCAGSVVPGPTDTQYFGPGTRLTVL.

This clonotype was detected a few times. The chain has TRBV16 and TRBJ1-4; TRBD1 aligns across 7 bases. V lost 4 bases and J lost 0; bases outside the gene matches: 5. Looked up from germline, CDR1 is KGHSY and CDR2 is FQNENV. This CDR3 spans 16 amino acids. In nucleotides, the CDR3 is TGTGCCAGCAGCCCTATTCAGGGGGCAACTAATGAAAAACTGTTTTTT. Translating it yields CASSPIQGATNEKLFF.

A few counts support this clonotype. CDR3 DNA sequence: TGTGCCACCAGCAGCGGGAGCTCCTATAATTCACCCCTCCACTTT. It translates to CATSSGSSYNSPLHF. The chain is built from TRBV15 and TRBJ1-6, with no clear D. The germline V gene has CDR1 LNHNV and CDR2 YYDKDF (reference sequence). V lost 3 bases and J lost 0, with 6 bases in between. This CDR3 contains 15 residues.

This clonotype appeared many times. V usage is TRBV20-1 and J usage is TRBJ2-7, with a tentative D call TRBD1 (5 bases). This CDR3 has 14 amino acids. V shed 7 bases and J shed 4 bases, with 20 bases lying between them. From germline, CDR1 is DFQATT and CDR2 SNEGSKA (reference sequence). Here the CDR3 DNA reads TGCAGTGTCCCGCGCTCGACAGCCCCGTACGAGCAGTACTTC. Amino acids: CSVPRSTAPYEQYF.

V gene TRBV7-2 combines with J gene TRBJ2-1; 9 positions match TRBD1. The CDR3 has 14 residues. The V gene's germline CDR1 is SGHTA and CDR2 FQGNSA. Unmatched junction bases numbered 18, after V lost 11 bases and J lost 13 bases. The CDR3 nucleotides are TGTGCCGGCACCGGAAGGACAGGGGAAGAGACCCAGTTCTTC. This gives the protein CAGTGRTGEETQFF. Using reference TRBV7-2 and TRBJ2-1 for the parts outside the CDR3, the full variable domain is GAGVSQSPSNKVTEKGKDVELRCDPISGHTALYWYRQSLGQGLEFLIYFQGNSAPDKSGLPSDRFSAERTGGSVSTLTIQRTQQEDSAVYLCAGTGRTGEETQFFGPGTRLTVL.

This clonotype was counted many times. The chain is built from TRBV20-1 and TRBJ2-5, with TRBD1 matching over 10 bases. Per germline, CDR1 DFQATT and CDR2 SNEGSKA (reference sequence). With V trimmed by 4 bases and J by 5 bases, 13 bases remained unmatched. CDR3 length: 16 amino acids. CDR3 in DNA: TGCAGTGCTATCGATCCGGGACAGGGGAGATCGGAGACCCAGTACTTC. As protein: CSAIDPGQGRSETQYF.

With respect to this clonotype: This clone may be a read error of a much larger clone one base away. J is TRBJ1-2 and V is TRBV13, with a tentative D call TRBD1 (5 bases). Germline values: CDR1 PRHDT, CDR2 FYEKMQ (reference sequence). This CDR3 comprises 15 residues. The CDR3 DNA is TGTGTCAGCAGCCCCCGGGGCTTGGGAAACTATGGCTACACCTTC. As protein: CVSSPRGLGNYGYTF.

Ten or more counts support this clonotype. The gene calls are TRBV19 and TRBJ2-1, with TRBD2 matching 8 bases. CDR3 length: 16 amino acids. Germline V gene sequence: CDR1 LNHDA, CDR2 SQIVND (reference sequence). Losses at the gene ends were 1 base for V and 5 bases for J; bases not matched to a gene: 7. The CDR3 spells CASSIVGAGADNEQFF. The CDR3 nucleotides read TGTGCCAGTAGTATAGTGGGAGCGGGGGCCGACAATGAGCAGTTCTTC.

A few counts support this clonotype. The rearrangement joins TRBV30 to TRBJ2-5; 9 bases line up with TRBD2. Germline loops: CDR1 GTSNPN, CDR2 SVGIG (reference sequence). Unmatched junction bases numbered 12, after V lost 3 bases and J lost 1 base. This CDR3 comprises 17 residues. The CDR3: CAWSATFQRGVQETQYF. CDR3 bases: TGTGCCTGGAGCGCCACGTTCCAGCGGGGGGTCCAAGAGACCCAGTACTTC.

This clonotype was detected many times. The genes are TRBV6-6 and TRBJ2-3, with a tentative D call TRBD2 (6 bases). This CDR3 has 16 residues. V was trimmed by 6 bases and J by 0 bases, leaving 16 bases between them. Germline CDR1 is MNHNY and CDR2 is SVGAGI (reference sequence). The CDR3 DNA is TGTGCCAGCAGCCGCTATGGACGGGGGAGCACAGATACGCAGTATTTT. Amino acid sequence: CASSRYGRGSTDTQYF.

The chain links TRBV3-1 to TRBJ1-3; 7 bases line up with TRBD1. Germline-derived CDR1 and CDR2 are LGHDT and YNNKEL (reference sequence). V was clipped by 4 bases and J by 0 bases; unmatched bases: 15. The length of the CDR3 is 19 residues. CDR3 amino acids: CASSPDPTGRAISGNTIYF. The CDR3 coding sequence is TGTGCCAGCAGCCCAGACCCGACAGGGCGCGCTATCTCTGGAAACACCATATATTTT.